These T cell receptor beta chains were read from a single sample in a study of T cell repertoires in cytomegalovirus infection. A single record per CDR3 protein comes from TCRdb applying MiXCR to the reads. The sample has more than 300,000 distinct CDR3 sequences, roughly 34% seen once. These receptors lack a known antigen. This specimen consisted of cultured PBMCs, obtained from culture after CMV antigen stimulation. These receptors were taken from a human donor in good health (CMV status not recorded). Some clones in this sample may be carry-over from other donors' samples. Both conserved end residues are part of each CDR3. D genes are given only for firm matches. Expanded clones get a size class; other rows say once, few or many, or leave the size out.

j_call,cdr3_length,v_call,d_call,clone_size,cdr3_aa,cdr3_nt
TRBJ1-3,12,TRBV6-6,.,few,CASRFSGNTIYF,TGTGCCAGCAGATTTTCCGGAAACACCATATATTTT
TRBJ1-3,16,TRBV6-1,.,few,CASSEAPGTALGSIYF,TGTGCCAGCAGTGAAGCCCCGGGAACTGCCCTGGGGTCCATATATTTT
TRBJ1-3,16,TRBV4-3,.,.,CASSQEMRNSGNTIYF,TGCGCCAGCAGCCAAGAGATGAGGAACTCTGGAAACACCATATATTTT
TRBJ2-4,19,TRBV7-2,.,few,CASSHEGPTGRLAKNIQYF,TGTGCCAGCAGCCACGAGGGGCCGACAGGAAGACTAGCCAAAAACATTCAGTACTTC
TRBJ2-5,17,TRBV6-2/TRBV6-3,.,.,CASSYPYGGGDKETQYF,TGTGCCAGCAGTTACCCCTACGGGGGTGGGGACAAAGAGACCCAGTACTTC
TRBJ2-2,15,TRBV7-2,.,.,CASSFRGQGTGELFF,TGTGCCAGCAGCTTCAGGGGTCAAGGTACCGGGGAGCTGTTTTTT
TRBJ1-2,13,TRBV7-2,TRBD1,few,CASSLEGGWGYTF,TGTGCCAGCAGCTTAGAAGGGGGCTGGGGCTACACCTTC
TRBJ1-2,15,TRBV28,TRBD1,.,CASRDPGTASYGYTF,TGTGCCAGCAGAGATCCCGGGACAGCCAGCTATGGCTACACCTTC
TRBJ2-1,16,TRBV4-1,TRBD2,few,CASSRMTSRGDNEQFF,TGCGCCAGCAGCCGGATGACTAGCCGGGGAGACAATGAGCAGTTCTTC
TRBJ2-1,14,TRBV7-8,.,.,CASSFVPRGLEQFF,TGTGCCAGCAGCTTCGTCCCCAGGGGTCTTGAGCAGTTCTTC
TRBJ1-1,14,TRBV6-2/TRBV6-3,.,.,CASTEGGLNTEAFF,TGTGCCAGCACTGAAGGGGGGCTGAACACTGAAGCTTTCTTT
TRBJ2-2,13,TRBV6-1,TRBD1,.,CANRQGNTGELFF,TGTGCCAACAGACAGGGCAACACCGGGGAGCTGTTTTTT
TRBJ2-1,14,TRBV5-1,.,.,CASSWGSNYNEQFF,TGCGCCAGCAGCTGGGGGTCCAATTACAATGAGCAGTTCTTC
TRBJ2-3,14,TRBV7-2,.,many,CASSLGTGTDTQYF,TGTGCCAGCAGCTTAGGTACAGGGACAGATACGCAGTATTTT
TRBJ2-1,15,TRBV4-1,.,.,CASSQGWEAGNEQFF,TGCGCCAGCAGCCAAGGTTGGGAGGCGGGGAATGAGCAGTTCTTC
TRBJ2-7,17,TRBV4-3,TRBD1,few,CASSQDIVGQGIYEQYF,TGCGCCAGCAGCCAAGATATCGTGGGACAGGGGATCTACGAGCAGTACTTC
TRBJ2-7,13,TRBV7-8,.,many,CASSFPGGAEQYF,TGTGCCAGCAGCTTCCCCGGGGGCGCGGAGCAGTACTTC
TRBJ2-1,18,TRBV6-2/TRBV6-3,.,many,CASTKTGLTGVTYNEQFF,TGTGCCAGCACCAAAACGGGGTTAACGGGAGTAACCTACAATGAGCAGTTCTTC
TRBJ1-2,15,TRBV28,.,.,CASSLFGAPGYGYTF,TGTGCCAGCAGTTTGTTTGGGGCGCCCGGTTATGGCTACACCTTC
TRBJ2-4,14,TRBV6-5,.,few,CASSYSRAQNIQYF,TGTGCCAGCAGTTACTCGCGGGCGCAAAACATTCAGTACTTC
TRBJ2-7,15,TRBV7-2,TRBD1,.,CASREDRGFSYEQYF,TGTGCCAGCAGAGAAGACAGGGGATTTTCCTACGAGCAGTACTTC
TRBJ2-1,15,TRBV7-3,TRBD2,.,CASSLSSGLYNEQFF,TGTGCCAGCAGCTTATCTAGCGGGCTTTACAATGAGCAGTTCTTC
TRBJ1-5,13,TRBV7-2,.,many,CASSEYSNQPQHF,TGTGCCAGCAGCGAATATAGCAATCAGCCCCAGCATTTT
TRBJ2-1,19,TRBV4-1,.,few,CASSQERRSMGSSYNEQFF,TGCGCCAGCAGCCAAGAAAGGCGATCAATGGGTAGCTCCTACAATGAGCAGTTCTTC
TRBJ2-1,16,TRBV2,.,few,CASSEAVYRVGNEQFF,TGTGCCAGCAGTGAAGCGGTTTACAGGGTGGGGAATGAGCAGTTCTTC
TRBJ2-2,13,TRBV29-1,.,.,CSARVRDTGELFF,TGCAGCGCCCGGGTGCGGGATACCGGGGAGCTGTTTTTT
TRBJ2-7,15,TRBV6-2/TRBV6-3,.,.,CASSYAAGSGFEQYF,TGTGCCAGCAGTTACGCGGCGGGGTCGGGGTTCGAGCAGTACTTC
TRBJ1-2,15,TRBV12-3/TRBV12-4,.,many,CASSPKPGLERGYTF,TGTGCCAGCAGCCCAAAACCGGGACTGGAAAGGGGCTACACCTTC
TRBJ2-5,14,TRBV12-3/TRBV12-4,TRBD1,.,CASSPRTGMETQYF,TGTGCCAGCAGTCCTAGGACAGGGATGGAGACCCAGTACTTC
TRBJ2-7,17,TRBV7-2,.,few,CASSLTGRLRGAHEQYF,TGTGCCAGCAGCTTAACGGGCCGGTTAAGGGGAGCTCACGAGCAGTACTTC
TRBJ1-5,15,TRBV7-4,.,few,CASSLEGNYNQPQHF,TGTGCCAGCAGCTTAGAAGGTAACTACAATCAGCCCCAGCATTTT
TRBJ2-2,13,TRBV5-1,.,.,CASSVLENGELFF,TGCGCCAGCAGTGTCCTGGAGAACGGGGAGCTGTTTTTT
TRBJ2-7,17,TRBV5-1,TRBD2,.,CASSPGLAGGPVYEQYF,TGCGCCAGCAGCCCGGGACTAGCGGGAGGGCCGGTCTACGAGCAGTACTTC
TRBJ2-5,14,TRBV14,TRBD1,.,CASSRDRTQETQYF,TGTGCCAGCAGCCGGGACAGGACACAAGAGACCCAGTACTTC
TRBJ2-7,18,TRBV6-2/TRBV6-3,TRBD2,.,CASSRQGTSGTTTYEQYF,TGTGCCAGCAGTCGACAGGGGACTAGCGGGACGACCACCTACGAGCAGTACTTC
TRBJ2-1,15,TRBV27,TRBD2,few,CASSFSGRVDNEQFF,TGTGCCAGCAGTTTTAGCGGGCGGGTGGACAATGAGCAGTTCTTC
TRBJ2-3,15,TRBV7-2,.,few,CASSLFSGSADTQYF,TGTGCCAGCAGCTTATTTTCGGGATCAGCAGATACGCAGTATTTT
TRBJ2-7,14,TRBV29-1,TRBD1,many,CSVERTGVSGEQYF,TGCAGCGTTGAGCGTACAGGGGTTTCCGGCGAGCAGTACTTC
TRBJ1-5,14,TRBV18,.,.,CASSPGVFGQPQHF,TGTGCCAGCTCACCCGGGGTATTCGGTCAGCCCCAGCATTTT
TRBJ2-4,14,TRBV6-2/TRBV6-3,.,few,CASSGRTVWNIQYF,TGTGCCAGCAGTGGGCGGACAGTCTGGAACATTCAGTACTTC
TRBJ2-7,14,TRBV7-9,.,.,CASSPTSVGYEQYF,TGTGCCAGCAGCCCGACTAGTGTTGGCTACGAGCAGTACTTC
TRBJ1-2,17,TRBV7-2,TRBD1,few,CASSPGGLQAINYGYTF,TGTGCCAGCAGCCCAGGGGGGTTACAGGCCATTAACTATGGCTACACCTTC
TRBJ2-7,13,TRBV4-3,TRBD2,.,CASSQGGGHEQYF,TGCGCCAGCAGCCAAGGCGGGGGACACGAGCAGTACTTC
TRBJ2-7,14,TRBV7-2,TRBD1,.,CASSFTGGSYEQYF,TGTGCCAGCAGCTTTACAGGGGGGTCCTACGAGCAGTACTTC
TRBJ1-1,12,TRBV4-2,.,many,CASSHALGEAFF,TGTGCCAGCAGCCACGCCCTGGGAGAAGCTTTCTTT
TRBJ1-1,14,TRBV6-6,TRBD1,.,CASTSRGLNTEAFF,TGTGCCAGCACTTCGAGGGGGCTAAACACTGAAGCTTTCTTT
TRBJ1-1,15,TRBV12-3/TRBV12-4,.,.,CASSFRSPGYTEAFF,TGTGCCAGCAGTTTCAGAAGTCCAGGGTACACTGAAGCTTTCTTT
TRBJ1-2,13,TRBV5-4,.,.,CASRLGGRYGYTF,TGTGCCAGCAGGTTGGGGGGGCGCTATGGCTACACCTTC
TRBJ2-5,16,TRBV28,.,many,CASSLWAGVAEETQYF,TGTGCCAGCAGTTTATGGGCCGGGGTAGCGGAAGAGACCCAGTACTTC
TRBJ1-1,15,TRBV5-6,TRBD1,.,CASSLAATGAGEAFF,TGTGCCAGCAGCTTGGCCGCGACAGGGGCTGGAGAAGCTTTCTTT
TRBJ1-6,13,TRBV6-4,.,few,CASSSDWNSPLHF,TGTGCCAGCAGTTCAGATTGGAATTCACCCCTCCACTTT
TRBJ1-1,14,TRBV6-6,.,few,CASSSYRDETEAFF,TGTGCCAGCAGTTCGTACAGGGATGAAACTGAAGCTTTCTTT
TRBJ2-2,14,TRBV7-8,.,many,CASSRDRYTGELFF,TGTGCCAGCAGCAGAGACAGATACACCGGGGAGCTGTTTTTT
TRBJ1-3,16,TRBV12-3/TRBV12-4,TRBD1,many,CASSFRVGQGANTIYF,TGTGCCAGCAGCTTCCGCGTAGGGCAGGGGGCAAACACCATATATTTT
TRBJ2-4,14,TRBV19,.,.,CASSMGLSKSIQYF,TGTGCCAGTAGTATGGGTTTATCCAAAAGCATTCAGTACTTC